The rows below give T cell receptor beta chains drawn from one sample of a study of shared clonotypes between healthy human individuals. Profiled with immunoSEQ multiplex PCR; TCRdb holds only in-frame clones, not every one. The sample comprises about 960,000 clones, 70% to 85% of which are singletons, and around 1.4% rests with the top ten. Sequenced: memory CD4+ T cells sorted from blood. The receptors derive from a man in his late teens or twenties in good health. CDR3s include the opening cysteine and the closing phenylalanine or tryptophan.

v_gene	j_gene	CDR3aa
TRBV19	TRBJ1-1	CASSITVTNTEAFF
TRBV7-2	TRBJ2-3	CASSLGGLVDTQYF
TRBV5-8	TRBJ2-7	CASSLGQGAWYEQYF
TRBV11-2	TRBJ1-1	CASSQMDAKTEAFF
TRBV6-1	TRBJ2-4	CASSEASEGSKNIQYF
TRBV14	TRBJ1-2	CASSPGISYGYTF
TRBV2	TRBJ2-5	CASSENSGAETQYF
TRBV5-1	TRBJ1-1	CASSDRGNTEAFF
TRBV7-2	TRBJ2-1	CASSLGTHDNEQFF
TRBV30	TRBJ1-3	CAWSTGSGPNTIYF
TRBV7-9	TRBJ2-6	CASSLALGGADSGANVLTF
TRBV25-1	TRBJ1-1	CASSEYHNAQGLGAGAFF
TRBV10-2	TRBJ2-3	CASSDGGGLAQISTDTQYF
TRBV11-2	TRBJ1-5	CASSLGGPGNQPQHF
TRBV10-3	TRBJ1-2	CAISEALGNYGYTF
TRBV7-2	TRBJ2-1	CASSPRGPSEEQFF
TRBV30	TRBJ2-6	CAYRTGTTSGANVLTF
TRBV15	TRBJ1-2	CATSGGNYGYTF
TRBV27	NA	CASRGRPGQGYEQYF
TRBV2	TRBJ1-5	CASTQGGYSNQPQHF
TRBV6-5	TRBJ2-3	CASSPPGANTQYF
TRBV9	TRBJ2-1	CASSVLAESHEQFF
TRBV10-2	TRBJ1-6	CASRPIQGTPLHF
TRBV7-2	TRBJ2-1	CASSLPRTSVPNEQFF
TRBV18	TRBJ1-1	CASSPISTGKGTEAFF
TRBV19	TRBJ1-5	CASSAGTGGSGSQHF
TRBV11-2	TRBJ1-6	CASSLDRFSYNSPLHF
TRBV20-1	TRBJ1-1	CSANSGPKAFF
TRBV7-9	TRBJ2-3	CASSHTEGGDTQYF
TRBV27	TRBJ1-2	CASSPTLGQGGYGYTF
TRBV4-1	TRBJ2-3	CASSQGLGQGRGDTQYF
TRBV5-1	TRBJ2-7	CASSLLPSGEEQYF
TRBV2	TRBJ2-5	CASSEEGPQYF
TRBV6-5	TRBJ2-2	CASSQPVGELFF
TRBV6-6	TRBJ1-5	CASSYTGEGYQPQHF
TRBV10-3	TRBJ2-3	CAIGRASGSVSTDTQYF
TRBV2	TRBJ1-1	CASEGNTEAFF
TRBV27	TRBJ1-6	CASSLQVTNSPLHF
TRBV6-5	TRBJ1-1	CASTRGSEAFF
TRBV25-1	TRBJ1-1	CASSDSTGGTEAFF
TRBV7-6	TRBJ1-3	CASSSNNRGGNTIYF
TRBV13	TRBJ1-1	CASSLGAVLMNTEAFF
TRBV27	TRBJ1-4	CASRNRINEKLFF
TRBV5-1	TRBJ2-5	CASRRTGVFGETQYF
TRBV10-3	TRBJ2-5	CAIRDQETQYF
TRBV2	TRBJ2-2	CASSDRGGWGTGELFF